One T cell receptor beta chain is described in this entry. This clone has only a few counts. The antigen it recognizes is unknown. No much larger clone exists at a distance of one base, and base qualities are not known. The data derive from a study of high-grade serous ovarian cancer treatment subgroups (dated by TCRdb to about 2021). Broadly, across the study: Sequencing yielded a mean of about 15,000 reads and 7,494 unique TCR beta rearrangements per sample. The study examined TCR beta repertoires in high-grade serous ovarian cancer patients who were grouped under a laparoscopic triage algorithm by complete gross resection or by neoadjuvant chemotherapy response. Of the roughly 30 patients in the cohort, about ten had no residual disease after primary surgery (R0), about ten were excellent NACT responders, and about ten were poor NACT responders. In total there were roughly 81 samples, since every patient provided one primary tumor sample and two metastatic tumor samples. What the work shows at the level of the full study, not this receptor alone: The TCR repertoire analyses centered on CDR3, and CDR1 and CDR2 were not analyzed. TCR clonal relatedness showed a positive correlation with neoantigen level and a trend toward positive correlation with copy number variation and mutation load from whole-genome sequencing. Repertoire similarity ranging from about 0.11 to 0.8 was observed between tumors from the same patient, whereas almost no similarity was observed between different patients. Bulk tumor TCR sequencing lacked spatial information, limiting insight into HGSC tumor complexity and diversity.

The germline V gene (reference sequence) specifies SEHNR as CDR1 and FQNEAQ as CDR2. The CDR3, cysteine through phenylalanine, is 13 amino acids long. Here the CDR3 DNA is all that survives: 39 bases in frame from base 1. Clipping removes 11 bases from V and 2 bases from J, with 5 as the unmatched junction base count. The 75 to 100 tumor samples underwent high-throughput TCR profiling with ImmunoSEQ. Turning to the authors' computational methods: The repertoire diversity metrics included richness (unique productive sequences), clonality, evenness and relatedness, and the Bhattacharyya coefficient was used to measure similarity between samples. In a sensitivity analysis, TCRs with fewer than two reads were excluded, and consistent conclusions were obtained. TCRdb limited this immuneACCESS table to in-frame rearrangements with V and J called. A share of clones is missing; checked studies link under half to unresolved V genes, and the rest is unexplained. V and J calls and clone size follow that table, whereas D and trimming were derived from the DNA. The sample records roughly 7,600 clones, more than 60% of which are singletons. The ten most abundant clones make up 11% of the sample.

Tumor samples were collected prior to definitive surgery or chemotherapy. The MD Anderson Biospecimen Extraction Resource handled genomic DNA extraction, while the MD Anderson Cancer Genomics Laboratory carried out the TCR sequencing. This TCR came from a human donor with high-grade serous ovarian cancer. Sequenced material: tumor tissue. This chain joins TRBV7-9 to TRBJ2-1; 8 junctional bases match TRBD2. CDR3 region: CALSGDTYNEQFF. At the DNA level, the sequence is TGTGCCCTTAGCGGGGATACCTACAATGAGCAGTTCTTC.